This entry features one T cell receptor beta chain sequence. Its antigen remains unidentified. No much larger clone exists at a distance of one base, and base qualities are not known. Each depressed patient was matched pairwise with a non-depressed control on sex, age, current smoking status and body mass index. All participants were of European descent. A DSM-IV diagnosis of major depressive disorder and a Hamilton Rating Scale for Depression score of at least 18 were present in all patients. For at least 8 weeks before enrollment, patients had taken no psychiatric medication of any kind, antidepressants included. Depression severity among patients ranged from moderate to severe. Major medical conditions, Axis I/II comorbidities, regular medication or illicit drug use, and drinking over 100 g alcohol a week were all grounds for excluding any participant. From each participant, about 30 ml of peripheral blood was collected into EDTA tubes. Using the BD IMag Human CD4 T Lymphocyte Enrichment Set, CD4+ T cells were purified from thawed PBMCs via magnetic negative selection. A purity of about 95% was typically achieved with the CD4+ enrichment method, as confirmed by flow cytometry. A subgroup of 4 to 6 case-control pairs, chosen blind to chemokine receptor expression and flow-cytometric repertoire skewing results, underwent TCRbeta sequencing. Every blood sample was taken in the morning at 8:00 a.m., and Ficoll-Hypaque gradient centrifugation was used to isolate PBMCs. PBMCs were cryopreserved by gradual cooling to -80 degrees C and were kept in liquid nitrogen until assay.

These data are taken from a study of untreated major depressive disorder (dated by TCRdb to the late 2010s). About the full investigation: The study was a cross-sectional case-control comparison of T cell phenotype and TCR repertoire between antidepressant-free major depressive disorder patients and individually matched non-depressed controls. Differences in Vbeta 5.1, Vbeta 11 and Vbeta 22 usage observed by flow cytometry in the whole cohort were followed up by sequencing.

What the study reported, not specific to this receptor: A comparatively small study sample was produced by the strict matching and exclusion criteria, and the generalizability of findings was thereby limited. In the sequencing data, TRBV25-01 and TRBV02-01 usage was found to follow the flow-cytometry pattern, although statistical significance was not reached. Sequencing confirmed higher TRBV05-01 (Vbeta 5.1) usage among CD4+ T cells of depressed patients than controls, with p = 0.040 in a one-tailed test. For the sequencing comparisons, one-tailed planned tests were applied to only three Vbeta families that had been selected in advance. In every sequenced subject, all of the top five TRBV05-01 clones were private clones.

The Qiagen DNeasy Blood and Tissue Kit was used to extract total genomic DNA from the purified CD4+ T cells. Using immunoSEQ immunosequencing protocols, the TCRbeta CDR3 region, as defined by IMGT, was amplified and sequenced. The authors' analysis ran thus. The immunoSEQ service preprocessed the raw sequence data to correct PCR and sequencing errors. The sequence data were loaded into the immunoSEQ Analyzer and then analyzed further using VDJtools v1.0.7. The paired Wilcoxon signed-rank test was used to test differences between patients and controls. Drawn from immuneACCESS, this table holds only the in-frame rearrangements with V and J called that TCRdb kept. Clones are partly lost; checked studies trace under half to an unresolved V gene and leave the rest unexplained. That table furnishes V, J and clone size, whereas the DNA furnished D and trimming. The sample table shows about 20,000 clones, and more than 85% are seen once. The top ten clones comprise around 0.6% of the sample.

There are 13 amino acids in the CDR3, from cysteine to phenylalanine inclusive. Only the CDR3 part of the read is kept: 39 bases, read in frame from the first base. Deletion took 2 bases off V and 5 bases off J, with a span of 9 bases between the germline ends. Looking up the germline V gene (reference sequence) yields CDR1 LNHDA and CDR2 SQIVND. Rearrangement joined TRBV19 to TRBJ2-5; perhaps TRBD1 is the D gene, with 5 bases matching. The TCR originated in a woman aged 35 to 49 with major depressive disorder. The specimen was CD4+ T cells from PBMCs. The CDR3 protein sequence reads: CASSISGMETQYF. At the DNA level, the sequence is TGTGCCAGTAGTATATCAGGGATGGAGACCCAGTACTTC.